The entry below describes one T cell receptor (beta chain). Its target is not known. The data stem from a study of OX40 agonist ivuxolimab in advanced cancers. Study-wide findings and caveats: Expanded clones tended on average to be more numerous among CD8+ T cells than CD4+.

Sequenced by immunoSEQ multiplex PCR; TCRdb stores in-frame clones only, minus some. The sample has several thousand clones, around three quarters seen once. Blood sampling took place at baseline, cycle 4 day 1, and cycle 7 day 1. CDR1 and CDR2 from the germline V gene are SGDLS and YYNGEE. V was trimmed by 0 bases and J by 1 base, leaving 11 bases between them. The CDR3 covers 16 residues. The source was CD4+ or CD8+ T cells sorted from blood, collected in a trial of the OX40 agonist ivuxolimab. The receptor was isolated from an adult with an advanced solid tumor such as melanoma, head and neck, liver or kidney cancer. V is TRBV9 and J is TRBJ2-1; D gene unclear. CDR3 amino acids: CASSVVSARSYNEQFF. The CDR3 region has the DNA TGTGCCAGCAGCGTAGTGTCGGCCAGGTCCTACAATGAGCAGTTCTTC.